Sequencing of this T cell receptor (beta chain) was carried out in a study of CD8+CD57+ T cells in acquired aplastic anemia. From germline, CDR1 is DFQATT and CDR2 SNEGSKA (reference sequence). The CDR3 spans 14 residues. Trimming pared 5 bases from V and 5 bases from J, leaving 19 bases between. CDR3 and TCR beta VDJ profiling relied on genomic DNA as the template. TCRdb analysed the reads with MiXCR anew, one entry per CDR3 protein. The sample yields roughly 130,000 distinct CDR3 sequences, 48% seen once. The receptor's source is a human donor in good health, serving as a control. The V gene is TRBV20-1, the J gene TRBJ2-7; no clear D gene. Source material: sorted CD4+, CD8+, or CD8+CD57+ T cells (not recorded which) from PBMCs. CDR3 nucleotides: TGCAGTGCTCACCCCGAAACGACGGACCACGAGCAGTACGTC. Translation: CSAHPETTDHEQYV.